Listed here is a single T cell receptor (beta chain). What this receptor recognizes is not known. Sequence at one end of the junction differs from germline and may be a read error. The TCR beta CDR3 regions were amplified from RNA transcripts. A first-round RT-PCR of the TCR CDR3 used the HTBI primer set with the Qiagen OneStep RT-PCR kit. Libraries were constructed in a second round of multiplex PCR, after which size selection and purification were performed. Sequencing of the libraries was done on an Illumina HiSeq2000 using paired-end 100 bp reads. As for the original processing: SOAPnuke was used to process the raw data, with reads discarded if the reads contained adapters or uncalled bases, had a mean Phred below 15, or lacked an exact constant-primer or identifier match. High-quality paired reads were merged using COPE v1.2.5, and each unique nucleotide sequence was defined as a clonotype. Clonotypes were aligned to IMGT TRBV, TRBD and TRBJ reference segments using MiTCR v1.1. The analysis included only V-J combinations with a frequency above 0.0001, which together covered around 99% of the repertoires. A TCS score was defined as the ratio between F50 (clonal expansion) and ExV (chaos), using BLOSUM62-based TCRdist between CDR3 peptides within each V-J. Welch's t-statistics and random forest reduced 450 to 600 V-J features to 10 to 15, which were used in a naive Bayes classifier (R e1071). TCRdb reprocessing: public reads trimmed at Q25 with fastp, clones called with MiXCR, in-frame beta chains kept. Under each unique CDR3 protein, matching rows form one entry showing the most common genes and DNA. Here the V and J calls rest on TCRdb's processing, not on the authors' analysis. Present in this sample are around 340,000 distinct CDR3 sequences, 17% of which were seen just once. The top ten clones comprise 34% of the sample.

Hyperthyroidism patients were newly diagnosed, had a disease duration of under 2 months, and were aged 18 to 65 years. The study excluded patients with uncontrolled infections, other autoimmune diseases, pregnancy or lactation. Diagnoses were established on the basis of clinical symptoms, serum thyroxine and TRAb, thyroid ultrasound, and orbital computed tomography. For progressor patients, blood was drawn at the first diagnosis of hyperthyroidism, before any ophthalmopathy symptoms had appeared. PBMCs were isolated from approximately 10 ml of fresh peripheral blood by Ficoll-Paque density gradient centrifugation. Progressor patients were defined as those initially diagnosed with Graves' hyperthyroidism in whom ophthalmopathy developed during follow-up. Total RNA was extracted with Trizol reagent, and quality was checked on an Agilent 2100 Bioanalyzer. For CDR1 and CDR2, the germline V gene (reference sequence) lists MNHEY and SMNVEV. The CDR3, cysteine through phenylalanine, is 15 amino acids long. The only DNA kept is the CDR3, 45 bases in frame from the first base.

This sample is drawn from a study of T cells in Graves' hyperthyroidism and ophthalmopathy (dated by TCRdb to about 2019). Looking at the study overall: Peripheral blood was collected at initial diagnosis, before any treatment. The study also compared thyroid tissue and blood T-cell repertoires from more than 5 Graves' hyperthyroidism patients. For training and testing, the 95 to 100 patients in the discovery cohort were randomly divided in a 7:3 ratio. After sampling, hyperthyroidism patients received methimazole starting at 30 mg daily, and ophthalmopathy patients received high-dose intravenous methylprednisolone. An independent validation cohort of fewer than 20 hyperthyroidism patients and approximately 17 patients who later progressed to ophthalmopathy tested prospective prediction of ophthalmopathy. A discovery cohort of about a hundred patients, about 40 with Graves' ophthalmopathy and roughly 59 with stable Graves' hyperthyroidism, was used to find distinguishing TCR V-J signatures. According to the paper, TCR Vbeta CDR3 sequencing was carried out on 135 peripheral blood samples, which came from fewer than 50 ophthalmopathy, around 75 hyperthyroidism and about 17 progressor patients. Study-wide findings and limitations: In cross-validation, a model built on a 13 V-J signature told ophthalmopathy apart from stable hyperthyroidism with approximately 90% sensitivity and roughly 83% specificity, and in testing the same model reached 80%/75%. Blood samples also contained most of the expanded thyroid clonotypes (frequency above 0.001), which suggests that blood repertoires may reflect thyroid immune responses. No statistical method was used to set the sample size in advance, and investigators knew the group allocation. During validation, the model predicted progression to ophthalmopathy a median of around 7 months ahead of onset, with around 70% sensitivity and under 85% specificity.

The chain joins TRBV27 to TRBJ2-3; TRBD1 is possibly the D segment (6 matching bases). The sequenced sample consisted of blood. The receptor's source is a woman younger than 45 with Graves' hyperthyroidism that later progressed to Graves' ophthalmopathy. In nucleotides, the sequence is TGTGCCACCAGTGAGGGGGATTCGTGGGCAGATACGCAGTATTTT. Translation gives CATSEGDSWADTQYF.